This record looks at one T cell receptor beta chain sequence and its context. Its antigen is still unknown. No much larger clone is present one base from it, and per-base qualities are unavailable. Enrolling through a virtual design, the prospective study's participants ranged in age from roughly 18 to 89 years and lived across approximately 25 United States geographic areas. In the prospective study, participants were assigned to cohorts based on the clinical history participants reported in a screening survey and a study questionnaire. Recovered participants in ImmuneRACE Cohort 3 were defined as having two consecutive negative NP/OP PCR tests, clearance from a healthcare professional, or resolution of symptoms. In the prospective study, whole blood, serum and a nasopharyngeal or oropharyngeal swab were collected from each participant by mobile phlebotomists. Prospective study participants could optionally give additional blood draws and questionnaires over an approximately 2-month period. Prospective study blood samples were shipped either frozen or at room temperature before DNA extraction.

This sample was taken from a study of blood T cell repertoires in COVID-19 (dated by TCRdb to 2018 to 2020). Study-wide context: Collaborator samples came from the United States, Italy and Spain and covered acute and convalescent phases of COVID-19. The prospective study material was composed of cDNA or gDNA derived from T cells, B-cell-depleted T cells, or PBMCs. Deeply sampled blood TCRbeta repertoires from subjects exposed to, actively infected with, or recovered from COVID-19 were included in the dataset. The repertoires were released in a freely available public database intended as a resource for research on the immune response to SARS-CoV-2. Samples came from the ongoing ImmuneRACE study (first 160 participants) plus 1,254 subjects from 6 global collaborators. The sample metadata nearly always contained a de-identified subject ID, COVID-19 status, age in years and sex. HLA class I and class II types, where available, came from metadata supplied by the sample provider rather than from assay-based typing.

Taken from cysteine to phenylalanine, the CDR3 has 18 residues. The sequence is cut down to CDR3 DNA, 54 bases in frame from base 1. Trimming leaves V shorter by 3 bases and J shorter by 1 base, with the junction holding 7 bases beyond the gene matches. TCRbeta CDR3 regions were amplified from genomic DNA by means of the immunoSEQ Assay, a bias-controlled multiplex PCR. The original methods were these. Within the assay, amplification of reference gene primers was used to estimate how many nucleated cells each sample contained. Sequence reads were collapsed and filtered to measure the absolute abundance of every unique TCRbeta CDR3 rearrangement. For each sample, productive Simpson clonality was calculated by taking the square root of Simpson's diversity index across productive rearrangements. TCRdb took this table from immuneACCESS and kept in-frame rearrangements with V and J called. Such tables lack part of the clones; where checked against another copy, unresolved V genes explain under half of the gap, and the rest is unexplained. V, J and clone size are those of that table, while D and trimming were read from the DNA. The sample table holds around 250,000 clones, of which 70% to 90% were seen once. The top ten clones comprise approximately 2% of the sample.

Broad study findings and their caveats: Clinical and demographic metadata were provided uncurated, with the amount varying by source and participant.

The TCR originated in a woman aged 45 to 65 who had recovered from COVID-19. The specimen was PBMCs or T cells enriched from blood (not recorded which). The rearrangement joined TRBV23-1 to TRBJ1-3, with 12 bases in between that match TRBD1. TRBV23-1 is treated as an ORF (open reading frame) with a function not yet certain. Here the CDR3 is given as CASSQTGTGGRSGNTIYF. The DNA sequence is as follows: TGCGCCAGCAGTCAGACTGGGACAGGGGGCCGTTCTGGAAACACCATATATTTT.